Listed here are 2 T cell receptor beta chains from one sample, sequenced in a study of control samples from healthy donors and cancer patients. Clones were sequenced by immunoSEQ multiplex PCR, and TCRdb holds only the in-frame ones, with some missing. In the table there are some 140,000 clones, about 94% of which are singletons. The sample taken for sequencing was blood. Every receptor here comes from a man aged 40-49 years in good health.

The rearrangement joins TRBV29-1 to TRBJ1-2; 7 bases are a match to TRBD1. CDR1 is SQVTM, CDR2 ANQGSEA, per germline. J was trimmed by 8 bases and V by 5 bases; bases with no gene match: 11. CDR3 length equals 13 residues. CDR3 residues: CSVNDRAQEGYTF. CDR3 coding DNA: TGCAGCGTTAACGACAGGGCTCAGGAGGGCTACACCTTC.

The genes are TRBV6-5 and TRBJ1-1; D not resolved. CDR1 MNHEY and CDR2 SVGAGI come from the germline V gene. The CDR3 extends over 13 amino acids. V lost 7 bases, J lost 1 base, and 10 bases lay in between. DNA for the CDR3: TGTGCCAGCATAATCGACGGGAACACTGAAGCTTTCTTT. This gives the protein CASIIDGNTEAFF.